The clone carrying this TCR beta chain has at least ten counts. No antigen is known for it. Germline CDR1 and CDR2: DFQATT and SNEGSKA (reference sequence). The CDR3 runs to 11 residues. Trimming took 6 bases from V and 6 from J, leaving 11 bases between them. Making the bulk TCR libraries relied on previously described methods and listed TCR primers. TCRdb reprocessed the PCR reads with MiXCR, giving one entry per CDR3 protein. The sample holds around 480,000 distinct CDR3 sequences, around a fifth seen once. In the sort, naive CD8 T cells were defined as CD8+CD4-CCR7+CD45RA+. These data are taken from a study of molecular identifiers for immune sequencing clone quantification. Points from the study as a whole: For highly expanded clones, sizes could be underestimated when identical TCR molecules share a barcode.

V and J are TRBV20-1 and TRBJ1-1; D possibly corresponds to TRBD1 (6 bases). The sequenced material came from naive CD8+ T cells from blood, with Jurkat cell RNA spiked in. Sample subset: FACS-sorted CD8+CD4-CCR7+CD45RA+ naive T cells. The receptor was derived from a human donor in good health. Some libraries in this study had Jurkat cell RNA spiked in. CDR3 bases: TGCAGTGCCCTAAGACAGGCTGAAGCTTTCTTT. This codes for CSALRQAEAFF.